The TCR beta chain under discussion was sequenced for a study of cytomegalovirus exposure and HLA in healthy donors. Study-level information: From around 180 million T cells, an earlier analysis saw approximately 120 million unique TCR beta sequences.

This clone was detected a few times. The PCR ran on 60 Vbeta and 13 Jbeta primers. Assay used: immunoSEQ multiplex PCR; TCRdb lists only in-frame clones, some missing. The table shows over 200,000 clones, with 70% to 85% occurring only once. Germline V lookup: CDR1 SGHRS, CDR2 YFSETQ. The CDR3 runs to 17 residues. V lost 9 bases to trimming and J lost 1 base, with 22 bases between them. This sequence joins TRBV5-1 and TRBJ2-2; TRBD2 might be the D (7 bases). This TCR was recovered from a male donor in good health and CMV-seronegative. The sample consisted of PBMCs. The CDR3 protein is CATPPKGGAGNTGELFF. The CDR3 nucleotides read TGCGCCACCCCTCCCAAGGGGGGGGCGGGGAACACCGGGGAGCTGTTTTTT.